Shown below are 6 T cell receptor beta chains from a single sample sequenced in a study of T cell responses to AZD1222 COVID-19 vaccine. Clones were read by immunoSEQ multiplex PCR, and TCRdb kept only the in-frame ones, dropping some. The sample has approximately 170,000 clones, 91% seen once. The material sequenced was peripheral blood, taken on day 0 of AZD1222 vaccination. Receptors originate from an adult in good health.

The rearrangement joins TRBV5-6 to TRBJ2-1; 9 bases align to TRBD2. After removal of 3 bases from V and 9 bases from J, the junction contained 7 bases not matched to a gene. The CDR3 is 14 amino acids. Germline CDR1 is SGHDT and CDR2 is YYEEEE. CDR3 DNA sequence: TGTGCCAGCAGCTCCCTTAGCGGGAGCGGTGAGCAGTTCTTC. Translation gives CASSSLSGSGEQFF.

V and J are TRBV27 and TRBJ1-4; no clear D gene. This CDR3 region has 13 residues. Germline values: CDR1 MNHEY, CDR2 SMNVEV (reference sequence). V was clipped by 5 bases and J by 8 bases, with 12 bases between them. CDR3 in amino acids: CASSTRREEKLFF. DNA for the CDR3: TGTGCCAGCAGTACCCGACGCGAGGAAAAACTGTTTTTT.

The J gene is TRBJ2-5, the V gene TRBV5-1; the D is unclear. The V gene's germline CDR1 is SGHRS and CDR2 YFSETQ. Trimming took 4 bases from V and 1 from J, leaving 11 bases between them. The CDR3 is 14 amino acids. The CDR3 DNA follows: TGCGCCAGCAGCCGTGAAGGCAGCCAAGAGACCCAGTACTTC. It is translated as CASSREGSQETQYF.

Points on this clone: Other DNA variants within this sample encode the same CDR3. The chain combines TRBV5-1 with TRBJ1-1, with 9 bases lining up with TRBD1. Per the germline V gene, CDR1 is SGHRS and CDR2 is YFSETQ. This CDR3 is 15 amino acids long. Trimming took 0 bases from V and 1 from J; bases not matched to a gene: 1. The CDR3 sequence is CASSLAGQGNTEAFF. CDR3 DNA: TGCGCCAGCAGCTTGGCGGGACAGGGGAACACTGAAGCTTTCTTT.

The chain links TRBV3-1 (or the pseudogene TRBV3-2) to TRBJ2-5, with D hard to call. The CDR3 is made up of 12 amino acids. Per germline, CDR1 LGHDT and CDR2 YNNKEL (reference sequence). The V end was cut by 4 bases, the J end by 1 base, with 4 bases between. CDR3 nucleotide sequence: TGTGCCAGCAGCCGCCTCCAAGAGACCCAGTACTTC. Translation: CASSRLQETQYF.

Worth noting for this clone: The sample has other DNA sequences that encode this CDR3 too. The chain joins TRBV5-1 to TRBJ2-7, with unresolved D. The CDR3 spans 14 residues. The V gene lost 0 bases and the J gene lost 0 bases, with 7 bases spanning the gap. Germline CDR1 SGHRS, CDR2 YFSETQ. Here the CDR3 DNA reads TGCGCCAGCAGCTTGGGGTCGAGCTCCTACGAGCAGTACTTC. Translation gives CASSLGSSSYEQYF.